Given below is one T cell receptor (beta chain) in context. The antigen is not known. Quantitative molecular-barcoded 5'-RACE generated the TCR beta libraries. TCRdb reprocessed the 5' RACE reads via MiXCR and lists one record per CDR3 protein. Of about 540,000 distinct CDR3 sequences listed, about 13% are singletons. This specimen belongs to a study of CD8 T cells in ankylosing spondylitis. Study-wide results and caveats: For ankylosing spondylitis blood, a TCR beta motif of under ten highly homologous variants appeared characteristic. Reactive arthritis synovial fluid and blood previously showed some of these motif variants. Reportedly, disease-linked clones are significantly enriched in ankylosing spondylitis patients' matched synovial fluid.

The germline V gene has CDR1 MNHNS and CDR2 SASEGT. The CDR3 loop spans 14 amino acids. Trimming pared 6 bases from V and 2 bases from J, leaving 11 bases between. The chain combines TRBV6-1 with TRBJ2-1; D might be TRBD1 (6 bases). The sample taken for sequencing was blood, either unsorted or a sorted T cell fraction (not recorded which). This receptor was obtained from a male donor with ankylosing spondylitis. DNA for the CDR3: TGTGCCAGCAGATCGACAGGAGCCTACAATGAGCAGTTCTTC. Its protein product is CASRSTGAYNEQFF.